This T cell receptor beta chain comes out of a study of T-cell memory formation after mild COVID-19. Study-level findings and limits: From day 15 to 85, contracting clones were balanced between CD4 and CD8, whereas later expanders leaned toward CD4+. Pre-infection memory carried some responding clones, suggesting that cross-reactive memory joined.

Employing constant-segment primers, 5'RACE generated TCR alpha and TCR beta cDNA libraries bearing sample barcodes and UMIs. A single record per CDR3 protein comes from TCRdb applying MiXCR to the 5' RACE reads. The profile covers 250,000 to 300,000 distinct CDR3 sequences, with around 15% appearing a single time and approximately 23% taken by the ten largest. Regarding this clonotype: Its antigen is unidentified.

Trimming removed 1 base at V and 1 base at J, with 11 bases between. The CDR3 length is 15 residues. The germline CDR1 and CDR2 sequences are SGHNT and YYREEE (reference sequence). Sequenced sample: PBMCs or a T cell subset sorted from them (not recorded which). This clonotype was sampled from a man aged 18-30 years who had mild COVID-19 (a few samples of this study predate the infection). Cell type and time point are not known. The J gene is TRBJ1-1, the V gene TRBV5-4; perhaps TRBD1 as D (6 bases). CDR3 nucleotide sequence: TGTGCCAGCAGCTTGTCCAGGGGATGGAACACTGAAGCTTTCTTT. This gives the protein CASSLSRGWNTEAFF.